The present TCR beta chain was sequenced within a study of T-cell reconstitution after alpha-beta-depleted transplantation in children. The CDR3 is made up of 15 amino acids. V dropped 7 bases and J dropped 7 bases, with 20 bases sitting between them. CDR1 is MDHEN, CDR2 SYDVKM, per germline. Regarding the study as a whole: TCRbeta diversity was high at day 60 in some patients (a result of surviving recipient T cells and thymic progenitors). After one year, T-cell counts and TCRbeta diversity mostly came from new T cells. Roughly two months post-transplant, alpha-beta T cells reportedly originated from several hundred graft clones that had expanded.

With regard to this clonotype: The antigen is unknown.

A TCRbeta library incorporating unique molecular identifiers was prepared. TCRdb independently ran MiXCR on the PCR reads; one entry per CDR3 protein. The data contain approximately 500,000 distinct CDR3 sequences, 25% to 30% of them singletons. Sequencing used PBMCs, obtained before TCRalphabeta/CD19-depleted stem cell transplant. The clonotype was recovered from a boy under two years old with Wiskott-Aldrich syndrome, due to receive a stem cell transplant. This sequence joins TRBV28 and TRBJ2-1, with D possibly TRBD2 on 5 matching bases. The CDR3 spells CASKRPRASRNEQFF. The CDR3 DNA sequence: TGTGCCAGCAAGAGACCGAGGGCTAGTAGGAATGAGCAGTTCTTC.